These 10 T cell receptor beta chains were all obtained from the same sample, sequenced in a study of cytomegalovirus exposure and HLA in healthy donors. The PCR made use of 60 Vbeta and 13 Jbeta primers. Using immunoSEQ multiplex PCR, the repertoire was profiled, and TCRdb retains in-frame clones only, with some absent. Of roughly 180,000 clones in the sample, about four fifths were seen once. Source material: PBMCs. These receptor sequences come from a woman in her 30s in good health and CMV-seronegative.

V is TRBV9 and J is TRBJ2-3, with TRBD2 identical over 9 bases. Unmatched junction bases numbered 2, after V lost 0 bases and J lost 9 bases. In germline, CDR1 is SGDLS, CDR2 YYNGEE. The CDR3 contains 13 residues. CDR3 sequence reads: CASSVGGTSTQYF. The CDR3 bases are TGTGCCAGCAGCGTAGGGGGGACTAGCACGCAGTATTTT.

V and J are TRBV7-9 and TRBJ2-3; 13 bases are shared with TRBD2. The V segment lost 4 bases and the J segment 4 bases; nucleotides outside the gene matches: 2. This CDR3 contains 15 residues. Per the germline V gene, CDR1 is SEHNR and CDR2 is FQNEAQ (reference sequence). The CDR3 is CASSSLAGGSDTQYF. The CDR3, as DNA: TGTGCCAGCAGCTCACTAGCGGGGGGGTCAGATACGCAGTATTTT.

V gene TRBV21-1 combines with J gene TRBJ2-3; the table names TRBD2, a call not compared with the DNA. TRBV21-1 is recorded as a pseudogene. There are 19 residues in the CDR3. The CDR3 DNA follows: TGTGCCAGCAGAAGACTCGCGAAGAAGGTGGATTATAAAACAGATACGCAGTATTTT. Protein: CASRRLAKKVDYKTDTQYF.

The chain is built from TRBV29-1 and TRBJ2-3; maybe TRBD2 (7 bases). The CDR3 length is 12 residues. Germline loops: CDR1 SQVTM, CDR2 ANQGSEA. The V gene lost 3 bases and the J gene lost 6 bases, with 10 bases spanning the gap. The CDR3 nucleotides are TGCAGCGTTGAGGGAGGGGGGGATACGCAGTATTTT. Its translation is CSVEGGGDTQYF.

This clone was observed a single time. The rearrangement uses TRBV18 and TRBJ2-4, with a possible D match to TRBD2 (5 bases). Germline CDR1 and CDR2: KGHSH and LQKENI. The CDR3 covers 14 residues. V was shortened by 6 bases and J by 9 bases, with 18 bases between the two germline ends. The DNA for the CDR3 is TGTGCCAGCTCCCCTCAATCGGGGTCCGGCATTCAGTACTTC. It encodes CASSPQSGSGIQYF.

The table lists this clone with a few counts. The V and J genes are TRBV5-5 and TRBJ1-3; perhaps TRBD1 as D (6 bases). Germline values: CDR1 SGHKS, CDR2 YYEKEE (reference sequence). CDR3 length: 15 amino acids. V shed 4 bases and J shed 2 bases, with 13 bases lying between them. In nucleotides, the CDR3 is TGTGCCAGCAGCCCAACCAAGGGGGCTGGAAACACCATATATTTT. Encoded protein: CASSPTKGAGNTIYF.

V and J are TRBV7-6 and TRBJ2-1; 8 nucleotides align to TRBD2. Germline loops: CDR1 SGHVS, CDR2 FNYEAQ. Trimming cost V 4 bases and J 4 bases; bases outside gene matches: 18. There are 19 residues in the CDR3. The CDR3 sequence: CASSSSLLPTSGPYNEQFF. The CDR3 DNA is TGTGCCAGCAGCTCCTCTCTTCTTCCTACTAGCGGCCCTTACAATGAGCAGTTCTTC.

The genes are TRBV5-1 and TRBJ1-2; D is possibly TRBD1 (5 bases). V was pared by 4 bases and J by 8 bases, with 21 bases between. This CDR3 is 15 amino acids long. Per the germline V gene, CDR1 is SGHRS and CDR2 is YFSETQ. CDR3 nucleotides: TGCGCCAGCAGCCCCCCTAACATCCCTTCAGGGGGCTACACCTTC. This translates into CASSPPNIPSGGYTF.

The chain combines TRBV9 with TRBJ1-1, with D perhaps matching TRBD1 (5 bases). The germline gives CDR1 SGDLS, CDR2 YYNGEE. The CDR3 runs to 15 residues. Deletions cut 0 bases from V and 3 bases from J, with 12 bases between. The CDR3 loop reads CASSVGGRIDTEAFF. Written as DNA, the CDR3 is TGTGCCAGCAGCGTAGGGGGCAGGATAGACACTGAAGCTTTCTTT.

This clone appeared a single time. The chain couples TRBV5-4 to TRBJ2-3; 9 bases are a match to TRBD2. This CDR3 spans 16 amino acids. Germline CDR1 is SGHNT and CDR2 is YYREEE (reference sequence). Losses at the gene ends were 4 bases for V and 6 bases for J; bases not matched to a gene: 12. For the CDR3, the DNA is TGTGCCAGCAGCCCTGGACTAGCGACAGTGTCGGATACGCAGTATTTT. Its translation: CASSPGLATVSDTQYF.